This T cell receptor (beta chain) was identified in a study of control samples from healthy donors and cancer patients. Assay used: immunoSEQ multiplex PCR; TCRdb lists only in-frame clones, some missing. The data contain tens of thousands of clones, 95% to 97% of them seen just once; the ten biggest clones take up around 1.9%. This CDR3 is built from 17 residues. V lost 0 bases and J lost 7; bases outside the gene matches: 13. Germline values: CDR1 SQVTM, CDR2 ANQGSEA. This receptor was identified in a woman aged 25 to 39 in good health. What was sequenced was blood. The chain employs TRBV29-1 and TRBJ2-3; TRBD2 agrees at 10 bases. CDR3 amino acids: CSVEDVVGTSAGYTQYF. The CDR3, as DNA: TGCAGCGTTGAAGATGTGGTAGGGACTAGCGCCGGGTATACGCAGTATTTT.